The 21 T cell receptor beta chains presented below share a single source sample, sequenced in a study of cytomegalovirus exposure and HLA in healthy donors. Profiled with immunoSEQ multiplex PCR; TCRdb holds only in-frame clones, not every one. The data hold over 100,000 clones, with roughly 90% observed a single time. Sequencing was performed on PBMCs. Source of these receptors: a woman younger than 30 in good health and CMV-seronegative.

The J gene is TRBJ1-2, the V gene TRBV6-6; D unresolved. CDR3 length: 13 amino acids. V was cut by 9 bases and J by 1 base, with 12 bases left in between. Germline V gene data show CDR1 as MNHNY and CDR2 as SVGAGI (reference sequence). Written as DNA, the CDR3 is TGTGCCAGTACCCACACCCGTAACTATGGCTACACCTTC. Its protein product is CASTHTRNYGYTF.

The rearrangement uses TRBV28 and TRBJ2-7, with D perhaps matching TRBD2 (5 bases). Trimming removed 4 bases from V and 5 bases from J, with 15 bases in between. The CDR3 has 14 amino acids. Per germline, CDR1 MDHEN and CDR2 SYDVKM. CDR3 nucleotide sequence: TGTGCCAGCAGTTCATCAAAGGGAGCCAACGAGCAGTACTTC. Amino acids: CASSSSKGANEQYF.

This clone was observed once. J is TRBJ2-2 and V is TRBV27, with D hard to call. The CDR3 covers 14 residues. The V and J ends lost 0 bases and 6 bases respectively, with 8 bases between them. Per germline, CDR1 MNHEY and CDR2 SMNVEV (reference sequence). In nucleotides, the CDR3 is TGTGCCAGCAGTTTATCAGACTCGGCCGGGGAGCTGTTTTTT. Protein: CASSLSDSAGELFF.

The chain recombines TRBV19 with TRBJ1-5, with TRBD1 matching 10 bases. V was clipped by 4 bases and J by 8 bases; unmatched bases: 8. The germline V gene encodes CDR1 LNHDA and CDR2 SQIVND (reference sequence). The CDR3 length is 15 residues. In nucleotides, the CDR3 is TGTGCCAGTAGTAGGGACAGGGGCGCCGGGGAGCCCCAGCATTTT. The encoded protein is CASSRDRGAGEPQHF.

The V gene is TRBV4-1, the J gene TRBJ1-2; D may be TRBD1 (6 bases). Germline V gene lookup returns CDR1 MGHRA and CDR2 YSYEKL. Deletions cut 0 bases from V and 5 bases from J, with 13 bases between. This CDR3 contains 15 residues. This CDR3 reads CASSQDTVGTYGYTF. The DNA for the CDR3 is TGCGCCAGCAGCCAAGATACGGTCGGGACATATGGCTACACCTTC.

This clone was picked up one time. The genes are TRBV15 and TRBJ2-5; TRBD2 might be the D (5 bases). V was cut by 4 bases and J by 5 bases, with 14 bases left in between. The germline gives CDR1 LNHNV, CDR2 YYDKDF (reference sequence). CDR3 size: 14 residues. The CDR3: CATSTPTTGETQYF. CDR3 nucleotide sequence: TGTGCCACCAGCACGCCAACAACGGGGGAGACCCAGTACTTC.

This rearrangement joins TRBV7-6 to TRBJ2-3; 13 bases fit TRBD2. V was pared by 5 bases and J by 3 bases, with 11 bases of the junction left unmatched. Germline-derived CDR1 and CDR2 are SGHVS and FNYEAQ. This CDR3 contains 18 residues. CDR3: CASSKTSGGAELTDTQYF. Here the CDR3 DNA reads TGTGCCAGCAGCAAAACTAGCGGGGGGGCGGAGTTGACAGATACGCAGTATTTT.

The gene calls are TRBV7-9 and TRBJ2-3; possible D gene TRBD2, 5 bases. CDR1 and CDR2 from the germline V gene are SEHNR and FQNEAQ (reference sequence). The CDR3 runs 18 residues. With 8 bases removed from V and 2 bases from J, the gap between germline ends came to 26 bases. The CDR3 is CASRRHTNSPSSTDTQYF. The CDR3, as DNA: TGTGCCAGCCGCAGACACACTAATTCCCCTAGCTCCACAGATACGCAGTATTTT.

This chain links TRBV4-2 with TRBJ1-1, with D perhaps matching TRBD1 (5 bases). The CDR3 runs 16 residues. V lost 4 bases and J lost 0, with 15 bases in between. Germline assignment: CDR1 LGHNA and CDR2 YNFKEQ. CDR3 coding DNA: TGTGCCAGCAGCCCGCGGGACGGAGGTATGAACACTGAAGCTTTCTTT. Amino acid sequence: CASSPRDGGMNTEAFF.

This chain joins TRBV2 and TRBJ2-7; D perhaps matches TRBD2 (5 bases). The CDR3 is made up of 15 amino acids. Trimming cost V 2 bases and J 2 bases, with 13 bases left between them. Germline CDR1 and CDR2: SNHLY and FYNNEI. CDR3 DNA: TGTGCCAGCAGTGAAAGAAAGGTACTAGCCTACGAGCAGTACTTC. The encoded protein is CASSERKVLAYEQYF. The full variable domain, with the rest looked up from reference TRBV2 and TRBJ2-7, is EPEVTQTPSHQVTQMGQEVILRCVPISNHLYFYWYRQILGQKVEFLVSFYNNEISEKSEIFDDQFSVERPDGSNFTLKIRSTKLEDSAMYFCASSERKVLAYEQYFGPGTRLTVT.

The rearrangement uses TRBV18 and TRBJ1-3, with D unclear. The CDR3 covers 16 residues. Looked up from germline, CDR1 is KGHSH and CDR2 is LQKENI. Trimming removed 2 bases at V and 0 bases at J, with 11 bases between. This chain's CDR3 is CASSPAPGYSGNTIYF. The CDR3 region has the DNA TGTGCCAGCTCACCAGCTCCGGGGTACTCTGGAAACACCATATATTTT.

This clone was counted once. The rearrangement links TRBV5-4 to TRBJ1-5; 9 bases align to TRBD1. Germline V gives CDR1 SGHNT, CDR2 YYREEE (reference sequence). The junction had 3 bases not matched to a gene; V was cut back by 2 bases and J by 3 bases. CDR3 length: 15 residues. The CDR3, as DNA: TGTGCCAGCAGCTTAGGGACAGGGTCCAATCAGCCCCAGCATTTT. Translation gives CASSLGTGSNQPQHF.

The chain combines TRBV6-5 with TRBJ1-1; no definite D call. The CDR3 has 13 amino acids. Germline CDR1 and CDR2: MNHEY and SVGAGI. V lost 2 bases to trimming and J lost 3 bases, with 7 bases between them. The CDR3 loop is CASSYRSDTEAFF. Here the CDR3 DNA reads TGTGCCAGCAGTTACCGCTCGGACACTGAAGCTTTCTTT.

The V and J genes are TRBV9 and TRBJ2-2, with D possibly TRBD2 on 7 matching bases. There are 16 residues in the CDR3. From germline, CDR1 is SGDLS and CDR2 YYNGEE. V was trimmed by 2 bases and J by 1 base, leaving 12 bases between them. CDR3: CASSVSRGGNTGELFF. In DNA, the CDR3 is TGTGCCAGCAGCGTGAGTAGGGGGGGGAACACCGGGGAGCTGTTTTTT.

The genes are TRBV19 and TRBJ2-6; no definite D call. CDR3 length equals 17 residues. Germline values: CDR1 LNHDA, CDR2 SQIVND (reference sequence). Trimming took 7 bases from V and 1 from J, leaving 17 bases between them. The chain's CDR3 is CASTPGQSVSGANVLTF. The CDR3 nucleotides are TGTGCCAGTACCCCGGGTCAATCCGTATCTGGGGCCAACGTCCTGACTTTC.

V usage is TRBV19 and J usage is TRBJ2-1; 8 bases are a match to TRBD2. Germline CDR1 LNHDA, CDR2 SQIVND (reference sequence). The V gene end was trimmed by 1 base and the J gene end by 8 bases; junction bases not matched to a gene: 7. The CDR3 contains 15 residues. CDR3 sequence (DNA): TGTGCCAGTAGTATAGGGGGCGGGGGGCCCGATGAGCAGTTCTTC. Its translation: CASSIGGGGPDEQFF.

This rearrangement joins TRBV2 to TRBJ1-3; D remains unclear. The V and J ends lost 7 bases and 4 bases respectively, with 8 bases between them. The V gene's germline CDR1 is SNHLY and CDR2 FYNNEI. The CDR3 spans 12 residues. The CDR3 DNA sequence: TGTGCCAGCACCCACTGGGGAAACACCATATATTTT. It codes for CASTHWGNTIYF.

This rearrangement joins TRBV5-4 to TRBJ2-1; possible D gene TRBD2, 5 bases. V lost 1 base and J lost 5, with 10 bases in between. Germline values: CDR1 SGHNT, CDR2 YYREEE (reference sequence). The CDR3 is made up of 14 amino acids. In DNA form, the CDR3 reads TGTGCCAGCAGCTTGACTAGTGTGAACAATGAGCAGTTCTTC. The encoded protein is CASSLTSVNNEQFF.

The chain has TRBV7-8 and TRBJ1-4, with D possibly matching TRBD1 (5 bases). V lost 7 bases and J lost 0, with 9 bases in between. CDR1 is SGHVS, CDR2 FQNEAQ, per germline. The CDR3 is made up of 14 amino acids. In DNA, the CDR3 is TGTGCCAGCACACGACAGCCAACTAATGAAAAACTGTTTTTT. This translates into CASTRQPTNEKLFF.

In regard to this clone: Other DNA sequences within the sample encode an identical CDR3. CDR3 nucleotide sequence: TGTGCCAGCTCACCAGGACAGGGAGAGACCCAGTACTTC. Amino acids: CASSPGQGETQYF. The rearrangement uses TRBV18 and TRBJ2-5, with 8 positions matching TRBD1. Germline-derived CDR1 and CDR2 are KGHSH and LQKENI. V shed 2 bases, J shed 4 bases, and the junction held 0 bases outside the gene matches. There are 13 residues in the CDR3.

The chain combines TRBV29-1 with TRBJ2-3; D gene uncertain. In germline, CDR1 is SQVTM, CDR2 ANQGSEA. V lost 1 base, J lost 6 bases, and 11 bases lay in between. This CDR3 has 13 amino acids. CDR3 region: CSVEVWYGDTQYF. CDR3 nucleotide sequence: TGCAGCGTTGAAGTTTGGTACGGGGATACGCAGTATTTT.